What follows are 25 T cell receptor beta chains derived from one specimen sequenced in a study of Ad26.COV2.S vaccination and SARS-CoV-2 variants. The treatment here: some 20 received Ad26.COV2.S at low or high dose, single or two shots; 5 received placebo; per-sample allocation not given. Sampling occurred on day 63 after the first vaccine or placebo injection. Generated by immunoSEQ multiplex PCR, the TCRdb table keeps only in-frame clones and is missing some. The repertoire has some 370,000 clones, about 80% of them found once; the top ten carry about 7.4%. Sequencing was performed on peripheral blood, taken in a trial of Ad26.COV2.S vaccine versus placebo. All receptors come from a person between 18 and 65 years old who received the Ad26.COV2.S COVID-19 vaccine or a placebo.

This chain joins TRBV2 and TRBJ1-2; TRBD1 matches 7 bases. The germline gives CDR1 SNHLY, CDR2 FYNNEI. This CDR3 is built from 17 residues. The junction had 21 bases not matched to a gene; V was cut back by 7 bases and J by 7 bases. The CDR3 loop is CASTQSETGTYFLGYTF. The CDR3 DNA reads TGTGCCAGCACCCAGAGCGAGACAGGGACATACTTCCTTGGCTACACCTTC.

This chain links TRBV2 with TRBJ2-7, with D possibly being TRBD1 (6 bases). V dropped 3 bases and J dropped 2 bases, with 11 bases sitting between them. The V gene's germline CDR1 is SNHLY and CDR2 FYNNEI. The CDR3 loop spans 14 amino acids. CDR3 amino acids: CASSEDSETYEQYF. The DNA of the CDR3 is TGTGCCAGCAGTGAGGACAGTGAGACCTACGAGCAGTACTTC.

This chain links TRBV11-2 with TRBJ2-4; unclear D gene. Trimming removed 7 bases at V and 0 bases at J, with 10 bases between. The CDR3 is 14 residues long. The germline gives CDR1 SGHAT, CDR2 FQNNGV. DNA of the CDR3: TGTGCCAGCACGAATCTGGTAGCCAAAAACATTCAGTACTTC. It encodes CASTNLVAKNIQYF.

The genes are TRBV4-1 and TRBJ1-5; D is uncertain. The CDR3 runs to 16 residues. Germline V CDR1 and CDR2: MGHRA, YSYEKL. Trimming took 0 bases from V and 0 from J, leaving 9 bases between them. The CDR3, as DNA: TGCGCCAGCAGCCAAGAGCCGCCTTATAGCAATCAGCCCCAGCATTTT. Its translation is CASSQEPPYSNQPQHF.

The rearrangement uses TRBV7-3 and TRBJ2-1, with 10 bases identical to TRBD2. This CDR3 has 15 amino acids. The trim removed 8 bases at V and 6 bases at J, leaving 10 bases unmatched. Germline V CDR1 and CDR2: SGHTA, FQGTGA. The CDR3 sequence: CASLPTSGPRNEQFF. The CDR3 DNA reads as TGTGCCAGCCTCCCGACTAGCGGGCCACGCAATGAGCAGTTCTTC.

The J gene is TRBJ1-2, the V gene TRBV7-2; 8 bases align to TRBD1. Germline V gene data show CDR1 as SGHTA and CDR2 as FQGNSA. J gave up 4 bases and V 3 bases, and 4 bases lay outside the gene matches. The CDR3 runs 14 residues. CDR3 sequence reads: CASSLGGQVYGYTF. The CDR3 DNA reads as TGTGCCAGCAGCTTGGGGGGACAGGTCTATGGCTACACCTTC.

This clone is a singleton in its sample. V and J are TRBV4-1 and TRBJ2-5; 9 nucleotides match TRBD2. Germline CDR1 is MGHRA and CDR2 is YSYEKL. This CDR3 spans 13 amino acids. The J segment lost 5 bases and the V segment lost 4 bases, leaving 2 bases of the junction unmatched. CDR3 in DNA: TGCGCCAGCAGCCGTCTAGCGGGGGAGACCCAGTACTTC. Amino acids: CASSRLAGETQYF.

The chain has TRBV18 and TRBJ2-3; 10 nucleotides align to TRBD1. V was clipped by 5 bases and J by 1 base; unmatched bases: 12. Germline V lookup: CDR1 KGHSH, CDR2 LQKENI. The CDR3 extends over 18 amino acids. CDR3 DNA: TGTGCCAGCTCAGTTGACCCCGGGACAGGGGCCGGCACAGATACGCAGTATTTT. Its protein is CASSVDPGTGAGTDTQYF.

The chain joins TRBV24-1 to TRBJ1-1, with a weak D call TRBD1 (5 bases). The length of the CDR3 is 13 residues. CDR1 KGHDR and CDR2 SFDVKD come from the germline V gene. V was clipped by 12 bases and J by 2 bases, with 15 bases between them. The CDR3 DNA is TGTGCCTCTAGGGACGCTGCCAACACTGAAGCTTTCTTT. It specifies CASRDAANTEAFF.

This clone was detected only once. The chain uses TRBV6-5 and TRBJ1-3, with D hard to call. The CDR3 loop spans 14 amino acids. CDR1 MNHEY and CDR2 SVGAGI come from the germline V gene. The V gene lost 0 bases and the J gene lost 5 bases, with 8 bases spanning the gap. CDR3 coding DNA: TGTGCCAGCAGTTACTCCCCCGAGCGAAACACCATATATTTT. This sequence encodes CASSYSPERNTIYF.

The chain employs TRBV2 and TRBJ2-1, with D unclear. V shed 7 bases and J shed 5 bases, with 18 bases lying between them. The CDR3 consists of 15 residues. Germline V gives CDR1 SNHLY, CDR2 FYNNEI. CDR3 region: CASIALAVVNNEQFF. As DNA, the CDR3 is TGTGCCAGCATAGCTCTGGCGGTGGTAAACAATGAGCAGTTCTTC.

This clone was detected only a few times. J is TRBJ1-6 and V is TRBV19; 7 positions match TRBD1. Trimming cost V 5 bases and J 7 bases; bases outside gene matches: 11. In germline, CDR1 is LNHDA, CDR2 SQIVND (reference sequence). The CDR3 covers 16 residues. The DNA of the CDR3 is TGTGCCAGTAGTTTAAATTCGGGACAGCGGAATTCACCCCTCCACTTT. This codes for CASSLNSGQRNSPLHF.

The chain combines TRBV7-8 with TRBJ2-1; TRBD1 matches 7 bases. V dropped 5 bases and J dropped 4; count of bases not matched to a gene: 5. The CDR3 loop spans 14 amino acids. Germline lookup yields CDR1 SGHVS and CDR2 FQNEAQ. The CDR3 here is CASSNRDRYNEQFF. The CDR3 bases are TGTGCCAGCAGCAATAGGGACAGATACAATGAGCAGTTCTTC.

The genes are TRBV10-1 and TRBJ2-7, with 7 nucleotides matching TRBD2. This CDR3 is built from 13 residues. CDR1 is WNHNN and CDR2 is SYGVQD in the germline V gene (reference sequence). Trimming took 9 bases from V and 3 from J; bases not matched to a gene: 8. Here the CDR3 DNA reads TGCGCCAGATCGGGGGGAGCCATCTACGAGCAGTACTTC. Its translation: CARSGGAIYEQYF.

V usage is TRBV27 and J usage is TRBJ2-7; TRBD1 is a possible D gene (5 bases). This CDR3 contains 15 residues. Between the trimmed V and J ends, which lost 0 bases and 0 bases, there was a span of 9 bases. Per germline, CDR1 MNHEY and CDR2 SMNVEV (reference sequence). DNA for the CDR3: TGTGCCAGCAGTTTATCAGTAGGGGCCTCCTACGAGCAGTACTTC. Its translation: CASSLSVGASYEQYF.

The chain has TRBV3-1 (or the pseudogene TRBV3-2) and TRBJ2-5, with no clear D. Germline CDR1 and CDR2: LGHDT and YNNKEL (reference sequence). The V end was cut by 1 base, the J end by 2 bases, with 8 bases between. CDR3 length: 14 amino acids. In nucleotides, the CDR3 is TGTGCCAGCAGCCAAGTTGGGGTACAAGAGACCCAGTACTTC. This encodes CASSQVGVQETQYF.

DNA for the CDR3: TGTGCCAGCAGTGATAAAGATACGCAGTATTTT. This encodes CASSDKDTQYF. The chain uses TRBV6-1 and TRBJ2-3; D uncertain. Germline CDR1 reads MNHNS; CDR2 reads SASEGT. V dropped 3 bases and J dropped 5 bases, with 3 bases sitting between them. CDR3 length: 11 residues.

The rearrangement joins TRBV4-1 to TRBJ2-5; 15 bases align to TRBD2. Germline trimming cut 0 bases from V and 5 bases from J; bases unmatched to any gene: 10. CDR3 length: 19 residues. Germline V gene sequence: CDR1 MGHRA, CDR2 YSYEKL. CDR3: CASSQEAGTSGGLRETQYF. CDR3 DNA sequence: TGCGCCAGCAGCCAAGAGGCCGGGACTAGCGGGGGGCTGAGGGAGACCCAGTACTTC.

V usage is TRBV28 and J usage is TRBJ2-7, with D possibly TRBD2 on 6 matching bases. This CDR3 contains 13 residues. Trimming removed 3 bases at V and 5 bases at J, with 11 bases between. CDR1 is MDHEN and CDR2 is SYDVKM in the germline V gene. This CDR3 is CASSFGRSHEQYF. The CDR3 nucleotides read TGTGCCAGCAGTTTTGGGAGGTCCCACGAGCAGTACTTC.

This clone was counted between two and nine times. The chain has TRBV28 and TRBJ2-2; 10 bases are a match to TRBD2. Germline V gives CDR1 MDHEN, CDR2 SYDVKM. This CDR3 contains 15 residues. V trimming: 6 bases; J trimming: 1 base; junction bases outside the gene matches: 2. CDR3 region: CASRRTSGNTGELFF. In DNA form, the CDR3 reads TGTGCCAGCAGAAGGACTAGCGGGAACACCGGGGAGCTGTTTTTT.

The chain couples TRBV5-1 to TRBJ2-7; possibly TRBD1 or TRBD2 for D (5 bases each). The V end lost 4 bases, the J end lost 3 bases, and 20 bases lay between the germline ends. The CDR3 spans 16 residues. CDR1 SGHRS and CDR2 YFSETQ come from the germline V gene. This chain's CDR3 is CASSPYRGTGLYEQYF. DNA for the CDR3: TGCGCCAGCAGCCCATATAGGGGTACAGGACTCTACGAGCAGTACTTC.

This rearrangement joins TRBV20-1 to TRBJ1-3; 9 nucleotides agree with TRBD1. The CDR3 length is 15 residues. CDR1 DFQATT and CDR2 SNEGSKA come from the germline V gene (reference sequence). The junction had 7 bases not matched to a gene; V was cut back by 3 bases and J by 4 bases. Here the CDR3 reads CSASTGQGRGNTIYF. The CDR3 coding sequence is TGCAGTGCTAGTACAGGACAGGGGAGGGGAAACACCATATATTTT.

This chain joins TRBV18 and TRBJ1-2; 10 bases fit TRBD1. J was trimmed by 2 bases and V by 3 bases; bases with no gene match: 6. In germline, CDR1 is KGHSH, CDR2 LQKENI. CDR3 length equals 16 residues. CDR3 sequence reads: CASSPVLDRGNYGYTF. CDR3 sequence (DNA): TGTGCCAGCTCACCCGTGTTGGACAGGGGGAACTATGGCTACACCTTC.

In nucleotides, the CDR3 is TGTGCCATCAGTGAATACAGCTATGGCTACACCTTC. Its protein product is CAISEYSYGYTF. The rearrangement uses TRBV10-3 and TRBJ1-2; no reliable D call. Germline loops: CDR1 ENHRY, CDR2 SYGVKD. The CDR3 totals 12 residues. Trimming removed 3 bases at V and 4 bases at J, with 6 bases between.

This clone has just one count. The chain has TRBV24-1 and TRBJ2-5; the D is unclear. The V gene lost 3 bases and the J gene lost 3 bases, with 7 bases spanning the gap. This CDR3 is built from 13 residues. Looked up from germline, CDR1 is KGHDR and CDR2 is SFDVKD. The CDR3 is CATSDPIKETQYF. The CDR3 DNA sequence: TGTGCCACCAGTGATCCGATAAAAGAGACCCAGTACTTC.